This TCR beta chain derives from a study of early T cells in non-severe SARS-CoV-2 infection. TCRdb passed the 5' RACE reads through MiXCR, listing each CDR3 protein once. The table lists approximately 70,000 distinct CDR3 sequences, under 15% of them singletons. This clonotype came up a few times. Germline V gene data show CDR1 as SQVTM and CDR2 as ANQGSEA. Deletions cut 1 base from V and 1 base from J, with 4 bases between. The CDR3 length is 12 residues. The receptor was derived from an adult who was a healthcare worker with PCR-confirmed SARS-CoV-2 infection or an uninfected control (not recorded which). Sequenced input: whole blood. This chain links TRBV29-1 with TRBJ1-2, with no clear D. Here the CDR3 reads CSVEGNNYGYTF. For the CDR3, the DNA is TGCAGCGTTGAAGGCAATAACTATGGCTACACCTTC.